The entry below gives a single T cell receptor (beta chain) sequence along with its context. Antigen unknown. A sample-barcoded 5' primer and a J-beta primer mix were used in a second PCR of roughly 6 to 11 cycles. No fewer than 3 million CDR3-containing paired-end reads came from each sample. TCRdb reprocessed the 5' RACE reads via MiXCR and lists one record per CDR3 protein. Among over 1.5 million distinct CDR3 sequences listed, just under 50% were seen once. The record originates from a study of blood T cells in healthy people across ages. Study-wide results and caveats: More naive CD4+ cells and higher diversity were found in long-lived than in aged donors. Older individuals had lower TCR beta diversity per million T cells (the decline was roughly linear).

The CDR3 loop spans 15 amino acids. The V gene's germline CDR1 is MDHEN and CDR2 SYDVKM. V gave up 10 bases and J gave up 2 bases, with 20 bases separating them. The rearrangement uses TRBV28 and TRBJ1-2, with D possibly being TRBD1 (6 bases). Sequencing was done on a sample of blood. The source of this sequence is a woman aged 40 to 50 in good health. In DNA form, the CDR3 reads TGTGCCATCGCCCAAGGGGACAACCCGAACTATGGCTACACCTTC. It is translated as CAIAQGDNPNYGYTF.